This TCR beta chain emerged from a study of blood T cell repertoires in COVID-19. The CDR3 consists of 16 residues. V lost 0 bases and J 8 bases, leaving 19 bases between the germline ends. Germline V gene data show CDR1 as LNHNV and CDR2 as YYDKDF (reference sequence). Measured with immunoSEQ multiplex PCR; TCRdb has only the in-frame clones, and not every one. The repertoire holds some 47,000 clones, with about 88% as singletons. This sequence originates from a man aged 55 to 70 with active COVID-19. Sequencing was performed on peripheral blood. V is TRBV15 and J is TRBJ1-2; possibly TRBD1 for D (6 bases). The CDR3: CATSREGGAPFGGYTF. The CDR3 region has the DNA TGTGCCACCAGCAGAGAGGGGGGGGCCCCGTTCGGGGGCTACACCTTC. Full variable domain (missing parts from reference TRBV15 and TRBJ1-2): DAMVIQNPRYQVTQFGKPVTLSCSQTLNHNVMYWYQQKSSQAPKLLFHYYDKDFNNEADTPDNFQSRRPNTSFCFLDIRSPGLGDTAMYLCATSREGGAPFGGYTFGSGTRLTVV.